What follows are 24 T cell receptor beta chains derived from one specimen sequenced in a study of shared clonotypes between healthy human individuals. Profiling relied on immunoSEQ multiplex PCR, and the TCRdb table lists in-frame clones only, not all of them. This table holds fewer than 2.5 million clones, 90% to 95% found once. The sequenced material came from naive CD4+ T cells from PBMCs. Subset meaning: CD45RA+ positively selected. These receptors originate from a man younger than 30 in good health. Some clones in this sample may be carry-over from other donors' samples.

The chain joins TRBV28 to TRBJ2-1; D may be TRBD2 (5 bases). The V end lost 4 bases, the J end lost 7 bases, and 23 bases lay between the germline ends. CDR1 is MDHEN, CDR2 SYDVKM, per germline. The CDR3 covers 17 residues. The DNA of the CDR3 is TGTGCCAGCAGTTCAGAATCCTATCTAGCAGGAGGAAATGAGCAGTTCTTC. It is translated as CASSSESYLAGGNEQFF.

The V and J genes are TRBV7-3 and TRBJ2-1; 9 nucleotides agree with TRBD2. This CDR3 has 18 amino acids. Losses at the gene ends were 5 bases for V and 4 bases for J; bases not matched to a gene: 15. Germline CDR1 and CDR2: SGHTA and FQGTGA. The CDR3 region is CASSPHGPVAGVYNEQFF. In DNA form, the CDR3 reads TGTGCCAGCAGCCCCCACGGCCCAGTAGCGGGGGTTTACAATGAGCAGTTCTTC.

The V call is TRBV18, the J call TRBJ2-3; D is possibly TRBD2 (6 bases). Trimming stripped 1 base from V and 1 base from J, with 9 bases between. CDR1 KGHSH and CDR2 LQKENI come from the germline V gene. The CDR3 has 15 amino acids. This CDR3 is CASSPRVAGTDTQYF. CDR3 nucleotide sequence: TGTGCCAGCTCACCACGAGTAGCGGGCACAGATACGCAGTATTTT.

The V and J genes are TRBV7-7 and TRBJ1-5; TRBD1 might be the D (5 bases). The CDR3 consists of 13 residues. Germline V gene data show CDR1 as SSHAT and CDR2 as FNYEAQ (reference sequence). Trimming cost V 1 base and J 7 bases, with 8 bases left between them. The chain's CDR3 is CASSLDWGQPQHF. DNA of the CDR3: TGTGCCAGCAGCTTAGATTGGGGGCAGCCCCAGCATTTT.

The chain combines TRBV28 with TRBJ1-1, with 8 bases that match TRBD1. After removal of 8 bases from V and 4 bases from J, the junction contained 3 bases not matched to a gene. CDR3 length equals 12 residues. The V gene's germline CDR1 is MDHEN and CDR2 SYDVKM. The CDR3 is CASVDRGTEAFF. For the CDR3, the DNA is TGTGCCAGCGTTGACAGGGGCACTGAAGCTTTCTTT.

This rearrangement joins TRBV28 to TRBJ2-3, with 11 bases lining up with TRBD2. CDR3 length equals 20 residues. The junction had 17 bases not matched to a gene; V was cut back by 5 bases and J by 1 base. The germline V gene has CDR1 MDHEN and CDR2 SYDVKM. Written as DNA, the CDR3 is TGTGCCAGCAGTCATACACTAGCGGGAGCCCTTTCTACTGGCACAGATACGCAGTATTTT. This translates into CASSHTLAGALSTGTDTQYF.

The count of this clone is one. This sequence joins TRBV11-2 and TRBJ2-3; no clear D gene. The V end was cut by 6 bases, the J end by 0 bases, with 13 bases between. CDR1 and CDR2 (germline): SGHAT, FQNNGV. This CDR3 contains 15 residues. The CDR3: CASSRANPSTDTQYF. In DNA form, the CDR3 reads TGTGCCAGCAGTCGGGCCAACCCTAGCACAGATACGCAGTATTTT.

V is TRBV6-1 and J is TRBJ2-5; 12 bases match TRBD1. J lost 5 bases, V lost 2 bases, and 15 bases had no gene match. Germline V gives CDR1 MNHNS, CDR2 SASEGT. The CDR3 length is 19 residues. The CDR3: CASSERGTGGLAGQETQYF. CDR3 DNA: TGTGCCAGCAGTGAAAGGGGGACAGGGGGCTTAGCGGGGCAGGAGACCCAGTACTTC.

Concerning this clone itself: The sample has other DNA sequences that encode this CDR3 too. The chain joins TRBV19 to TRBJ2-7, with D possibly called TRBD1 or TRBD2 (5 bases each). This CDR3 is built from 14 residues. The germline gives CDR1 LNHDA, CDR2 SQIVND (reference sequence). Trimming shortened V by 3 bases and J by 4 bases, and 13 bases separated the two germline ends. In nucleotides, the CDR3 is TGTGCCAGTAGTATCCCGGGACGGGGATACGAGCAGTACTTC. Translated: CASSIPGRGYEQYF.

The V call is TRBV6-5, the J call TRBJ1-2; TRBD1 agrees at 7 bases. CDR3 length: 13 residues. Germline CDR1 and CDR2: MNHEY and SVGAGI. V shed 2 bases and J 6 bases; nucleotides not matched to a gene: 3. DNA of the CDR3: TGTGCCAGCAGTTACGAGGGGGCGGATGGCTACACCTTC. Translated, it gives CASSYEGADGYTF.

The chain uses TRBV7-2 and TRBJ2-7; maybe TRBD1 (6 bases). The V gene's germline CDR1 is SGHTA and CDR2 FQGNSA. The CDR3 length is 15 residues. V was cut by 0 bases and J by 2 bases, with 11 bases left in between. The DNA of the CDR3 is TGTGCCAGCAGCTTAGCCAGGACAGAGACCTACGAGCAGTACTTC. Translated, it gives CASSLARTETYEQYF. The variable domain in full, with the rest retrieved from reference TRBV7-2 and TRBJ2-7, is GAGVSQSPSNKVTEKGKDVELRCDPISGHTALYWYRQSLGQGLEFLIYFQGNSAPDKSGLPSDRFSAERTGGSVSTLTIQRTQQEDSAVYLCASSLARTETYEQYFGPGTRLTVT.

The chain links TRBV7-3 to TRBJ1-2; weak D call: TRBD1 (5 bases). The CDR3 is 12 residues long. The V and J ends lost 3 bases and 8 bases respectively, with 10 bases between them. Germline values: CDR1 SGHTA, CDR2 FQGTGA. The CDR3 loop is CASSFEGQGYTF. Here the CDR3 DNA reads TGTGCCAGCAGCTTCGAGGGGCAAGGCTACACCTTC.

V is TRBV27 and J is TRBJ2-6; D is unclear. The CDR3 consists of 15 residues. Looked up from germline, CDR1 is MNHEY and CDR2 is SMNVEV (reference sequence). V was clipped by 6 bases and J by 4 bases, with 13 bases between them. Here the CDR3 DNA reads TGTGCCAGCAGACCACCCGGGTCAGGGGCCAACGTCCTGACTTTC. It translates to CASRPPGSGANVLTF.

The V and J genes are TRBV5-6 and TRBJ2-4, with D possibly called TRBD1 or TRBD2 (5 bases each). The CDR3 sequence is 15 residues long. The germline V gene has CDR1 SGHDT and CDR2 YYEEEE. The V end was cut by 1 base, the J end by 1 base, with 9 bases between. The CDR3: CASSLLRDAKNIQYF. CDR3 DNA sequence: TGTGCCAGCAGCTTGCTTCGGGACGCCAAAAACATTCAGTACTTC. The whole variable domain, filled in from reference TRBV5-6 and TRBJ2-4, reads DAGVTQSPTHLIKTRGQQVTLRCSPKSGHDTVSWYQQALGQGPQFIFQYYEEEERQRGNFPDRFSGHQFPNYSSELNVNALLLGDSALYLCASSLLRDAKNIQYFGAGTRLSVL.

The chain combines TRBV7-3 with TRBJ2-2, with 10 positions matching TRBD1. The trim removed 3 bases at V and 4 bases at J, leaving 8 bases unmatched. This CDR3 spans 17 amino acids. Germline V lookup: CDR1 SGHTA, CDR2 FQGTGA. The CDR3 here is CASSFDRGRLGTGELFF. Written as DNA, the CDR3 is TGTGCCAGCAGCTTCGACAGGGGGCGCCTGGGCACCGGGGAGCTGTTTTTT.

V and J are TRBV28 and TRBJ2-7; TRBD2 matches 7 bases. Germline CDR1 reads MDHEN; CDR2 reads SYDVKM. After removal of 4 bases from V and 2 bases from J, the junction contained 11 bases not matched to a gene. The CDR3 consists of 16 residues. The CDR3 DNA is TGTGCCAGCAGTTCCCTCGATATCCGGGGGGCCTACGAGCAGTACTTC. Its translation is CASSSLDIRGAYEQYF.

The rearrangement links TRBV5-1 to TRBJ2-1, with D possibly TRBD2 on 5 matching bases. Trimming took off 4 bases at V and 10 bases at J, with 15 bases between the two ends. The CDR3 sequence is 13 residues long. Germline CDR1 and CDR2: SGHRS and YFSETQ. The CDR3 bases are TGCGCCAGCAGCACTAGGCCCGGGCCCGAGCAGTTCTTC. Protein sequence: CASSTRPGPEQFF.

In DNA form, the CDR3 reads TGTGCCAGCAGTTTGGGGACAGGGCTTGGCTACACCTTC. Encoded protein: CASSLGTGLGYTF. The V and J genes are TRBV27 and TRBJ1-2; 9 bases are a match to TRBD1. This CDR3 has 13 residues. V shed 3 bases, J shed 7 bases, and the junction held 3 bases outside the gene matches. The germline V gene has CDR1 MNHEY and CDR2 SMNVEV (reference sequence).

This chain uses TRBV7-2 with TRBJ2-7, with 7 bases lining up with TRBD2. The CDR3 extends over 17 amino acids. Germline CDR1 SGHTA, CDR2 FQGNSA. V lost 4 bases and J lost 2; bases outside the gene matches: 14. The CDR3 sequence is CASSSTPGTKGTYEQYF. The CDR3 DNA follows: TGTGCCAGCAGCTCCACCCCGGGGACTAAGGGGACCTACGAGCAGTACTTC.

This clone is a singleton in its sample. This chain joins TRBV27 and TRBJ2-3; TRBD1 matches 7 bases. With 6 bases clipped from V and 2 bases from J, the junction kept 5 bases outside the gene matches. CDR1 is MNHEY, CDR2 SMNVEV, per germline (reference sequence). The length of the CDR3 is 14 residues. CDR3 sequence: CASSRQGNTDTQYF. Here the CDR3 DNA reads TGTGCCAGCAGCCGACAGGGTAACACAGATACGCAGTATTTT.

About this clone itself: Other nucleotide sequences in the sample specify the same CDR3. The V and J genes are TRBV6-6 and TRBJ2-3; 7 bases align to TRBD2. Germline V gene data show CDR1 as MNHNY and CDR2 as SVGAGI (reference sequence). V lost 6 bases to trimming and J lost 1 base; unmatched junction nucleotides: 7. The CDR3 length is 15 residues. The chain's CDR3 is CASSLPAGGTDTQYF. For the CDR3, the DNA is TGTGCCAGCAGCCTTCCGGCGGGAGGCACAGATACGCAGTATTTT.

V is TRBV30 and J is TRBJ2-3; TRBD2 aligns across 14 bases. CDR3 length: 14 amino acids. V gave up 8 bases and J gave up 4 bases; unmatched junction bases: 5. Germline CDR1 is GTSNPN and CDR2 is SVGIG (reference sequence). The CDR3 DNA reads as TGTGCCCTCAGACTAGCGGGAGGGTCAGATACGCAGTATTTT. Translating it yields CALRLAGGSDTQYF.

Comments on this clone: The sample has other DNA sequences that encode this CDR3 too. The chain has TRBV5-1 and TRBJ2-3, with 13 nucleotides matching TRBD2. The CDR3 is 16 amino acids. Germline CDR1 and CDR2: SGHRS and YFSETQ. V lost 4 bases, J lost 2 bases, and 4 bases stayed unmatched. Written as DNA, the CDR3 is TGCGCCAGCAGCCCGGGACTAGCGGGGAACACAGATACGCAGTATTTT. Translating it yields CASSPGLAGNTDTQYF.

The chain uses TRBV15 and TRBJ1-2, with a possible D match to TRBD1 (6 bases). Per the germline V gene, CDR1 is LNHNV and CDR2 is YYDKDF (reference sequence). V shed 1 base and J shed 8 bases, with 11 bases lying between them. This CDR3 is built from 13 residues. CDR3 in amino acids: CATSRVTGAGYTF. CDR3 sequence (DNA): TGTGCCACCAGCAGAGTGACAGGTGCAGGCTACACCTTC.